A single sample gave rise to the 19 T cell receptor beta chains below, sequenced in a study of T-cell reconstitution after alpha-beta-depleted transplantation in children. Unique molecular identifiers were used to barcode this TCRbeta library. TCRdb passed the PCR reads through MiXCR, listing each CDR3 protein once. Of fewer than 400,000 distinct CDR3 sequences in the sample, roughly 20% were seen once. The sample in question was PBMCs from the stem cell graft donor, obtained from the stem cell graft. The receptors originated from a human donor who donated a stem cell graft to a child with acute myeloid leukemia.

The sample holds many counts of this clonotype. The rearrangement uses TRBV20-1 and TRBJ2-1; the D gene is possibly TRBD2 (7 bases). Trimming shortened V by 6 bases and J by 3 bases, and 15 bases separated the two germline ends. The CDR3 totals 14 residues. Germline values: CDR1 DFQATT, CDR2 SNEGSKA (reference sequence). The CDR3 region is CSAHGGGSYNEQFF. Written as DNA, the CDR3 is TGCAGTGCCCATGGGGGCGGGAGCTACAATGAGCAGTTCTTC.

This clonotype came up many times. The chain is built from TRBV29-1 and TRBJ2-3, with TRBD2 matching over 13 bases. The J segment lost 3 bases and the V segment lost 6 bases, leaving 9 bases of the junction unmatched. The CDR3 totals 16 residues. Germline V gene data show CDR1 as SQVTM and CDR2 as ANQGSEA. Written as DNA, the CDR3 is TGCAGCGTGGAGGGACTAGCGGGACTGGGAACAGATACGCAGTATTTT. It codes for CSVEGLAGLGTDTQYF.

V is TRBV12-3 or TRBV12-4 and J is TRBJ1-6; 7 nucleotides align to TRBD1. The CDR3 covers 12 residues. Trimming took 11 bases from V and 5 from J; bases not matched to a gene: 3. CDR3: CASGTDNSPLHF. The CDR3 nucleotides are TGTGCCTCCGGGACAGATAATTCACCCCTCCACTTT.

The chain carries TRBV4-2 and TRBJ1-2; D possibly corresponds to TRBD1 (5 bases). The germline V and J ends were trimmed by 0 bases and 5 bases, with 10 bases remaining between them. Germline V gives CDR1 LGHNA, CDR2 YNFKEQ. This CDR3 has 14 residues. The CDR3 DNA sequence: TGTGCCAGCAGCCAAGATGAGGGGTTTTATGGCTACACCTTC. Translation: CASSQDEGFYGYTF.

This clonotype occurred a few times. The rearrangement uses TRBV12-3 or TRBV12-4 and TRBJ1-3, with no clear D. Trimming pared 8 bases from V and 3 bases from J, leaving 8 bases between. The CDR3 spans 12 residues. The CDR3 DNA is TGTGCCAGCGATTCAGGTGGAAACACCATATATTTT. It encodes CASDSGGNTIYF.

Only a few counts were recorded for this clonotype. This sequence joins TRBV5-1 and TRBJ1-1; a possible D gene is TRBD1 (5 bases). Trimming stripped 3 bases from V and 0 bases from J, with 9 bases between. Germline loops: CDR1 SGHRS, CDR2 YFSETQ. The CDR3 has 14 amino acids. As DNA, the CDR3 is TGCGCCAGCAGCTCGTGGGGCCTGAACACTGAAGCTTTCTTT. It yields the protein CASSSWGLNTEAFF.

This clonotype turned up a few times. The V gene is TRBV20-1, the J gene TRBJ2-7; D possibly uses TRBD1 or TRBD2 (5 bases each). Trimming pared 5 bases from V and 0 bases from J, leaving 11 bases between. The CDR3 consists of 13 residues. CDR1 is DFQATT and CDR2 is SNEGSKA in the germline V gene (reference sequence). In DNA, the CDR3 is TGCAGTGCTGGGGACGGAAGCTCCTACGAGCAGTACTTC. Translation: CSAGDGSSYEQYF.

The chain couples TRBV5-1 to TRBJ2-3; no firm D call. CDR1 is SGHRS and CDR2 is YFSETQ in the germline V gene. The CDR3 covers 13 residues. Trimming removed 3 bases from V and 6 bases from J, with 11 bases in between. The CDR3 DNA follows: TGCGCCAGCAGCTCCCCAGGTTTGGATACGCAGTATTTT. Protein sequence: CASSSPGLDTQYF.

This clonotype was detected a few times. The V gene is TRBV4-2, the J gene TRBJ2-3, with 7 bases lining up with TRBD1. The CDR3 sequence is 13 residues long. Germline assignment: CDR1 LGHNA and CDR2 YNFKEQ. Trimming cost V 3 bases and J 11 bases; bases outside gene matches: 8. Here the CDR3 DNA reads TGTGCCAGCAGCCAGAGAGACGGGACAGAGCAGTATTTT. Protein sequence: CASSQRDGTEQYF.

The chain carries TRBV6-1 and TRBJ2-7; tentatively, D is TRBD1 (6 bases). This CDR3 is 14 amino acids long. V was trimmed by 5 bases and J by 6 bases, leaving 17 bases between them. CDR1 and CDR2 (germline): MNHNS, SASEGT. CDR3 in amino acids: CASSRLTGLVEQYF. CDR3 sequence (DNA): TGTGCCAGCAGTAGATTAACAGGGCTGGTCGAGCAGTACTTC.

The rearrangement links TRBV5-1 to TRBJ2-7; 7 bases map to TRBD2. CDR1 is SGHRS, CDR2 YFSETQ, per germline. The J segment lost 1 base and the V segment lost 4 bases, leaving 5 bases of the junction unmatched. The CDR3 runs 14 residues. The CDR3 nucleotides are TGCGCCAGCAGCCGTCTAGCGGAGTCCTACGAGCAGTACTTC. This translates into CASSRLAESYEQYF.

The chain is built from TRBV11-3 and TRBJ2-3, with TRBD2 matching 14 bases. CDR1 SGHNT and CDR2 YENEEA come from the germline V gene. The CDR3 length is 16 residues. J was trimmed by 3 bases and V by 5 bases; bases with no gene match: 4. DNA of the CDR3: TGTGCCAGCAGCAAAGGGACTAGCGGGAGAACAGATACGCAGTATTTT. The encoded protein is CASSKGTSGRTDTQYF.

This clonotype was seen a few times. The chain employs TRBV20-1 and TRBJ1-5; a possible D gene is TRBD1 (5 bases). In germline, CDR1 is DFQATT, CDR2 SNEGSKA (reference sequence). The CDR3 runs to 14 residues. The DNA of the CDR3 is TGCAGCGCAAAGCGGGTACAGGCCAATCAGCCCCAGCATTTT. Encoded protein: CSAKRVQANQPQHF.

This clonotype was observed a few times. The chain couples TRBV29-1 to TRBJ1-4, with 11 bases that match TRBD1. The ends lost 7 bases at V and 10 bases at J; junction bases unmatched: 11. The CDR3 is made up of 14 amino acids. Germline CDR1 reads SQVTM; CDR2 reads ANQGSEA. This chain's CDR3 is CSGTGGAEQPKLFF. In DNA, the CDR3 is TGCAGCGGGACAGGGGGCGCCGAGCAGCCAAAACTGTTTTTT.

This clonotype appeared many times. The CDR3 reads CASSRESSTDTQYF. CDR3 nucleotide sequence: TGTGCCAGCAGCCGTGAATCTAGCACAGATACGCAGTATTTT. The chain is built from TRBV9 and TRBJ2-3, with no clear D. V gave up 4 bases and J gave up 0 bases, with 9 bases separating them. There are 14 residues in the CDR3. Germline loops: CDR1 SGDLS, CDR2 YYNGEE.

The rearrangement joins TRBV20-1 to TRBJ1-1; 7 positions match TRBD1. The V gene end was trimmed by 1 base and the J gene end by 2 bases; junction bases not matched to a gene: 4. Germline CDR1 reads DFQATT; CDR2 reads SNEGSKA (reference sequence). There are 14 residues in the CDR3. CDR3 DNA: TGCAGTGCTAGAGGACAGGGTCGAAACACTGAAGCTTTCTTT. Its protein is CSARGQGRNTEAFF.

The chain has TRBV7-6 and TRBJ1-1; unclear D gene. V shed 5 bases and J shed 4 bases, with 14 bases lying between them. CDR3 length equals 14 residues. Germline assignment: CDR1 SGHVS and CDR2 FNYEAQ. The CDR3 DNA is TGTGCCAGCAGCAGAGGAGCGGGTAGCACTGAAGCTTTCTTT. Encoded protein: CASSRGAGSTEAFF.

The chain couples TRBV10-3 to TRBJ2-1; D remains ambiguous. V lost 10 bases and J lost 1, with 17 bases in between. The length of the CDR3 is 15 residues. CDR1 and CDR2 from the germline V gene are ENHRY and SYGVKD. The CDR3, as DNA: TGTGCCACCACTAATAATATAGCTTCCTACAATGAGCAGTTCTTC. Translation: CATTNNIASYNEQFF.

This chain links TRBV4-1 with TRBJ2-5; 11 bases are shared with TRBD2. Germline V gene lookup returns CDR1 MGHRA and CDR2 YSYEKL. The CDR3 runs 15 residues. Trimming at V came to 0 bases and at J to 10 bases, leaving 7 bases not matched to a gene. The CDR3: CASSQEGRTSGLQYF. CDR3 bases: TGCGCCAGCAGCCAAGAAGGACGGACTAGCGGGCTCCAGTACTTC.